These 19 T cell receptor beta chains came from one sample sequenced in a study of human T cells and chemical hapten exposure. TCRdb re-derived calls from the RACE reads in MiXCR, one entry per CDR3 protein. The sample yields tens of thousands of distinct CDR3 sequences, roughly a tenth seen once. Time point specified: patch test 2, 6 weeks after DPC sensitization. Documented treatment: therapeutic diphenylcyclopropenone sensitization with weekly scalp DPC. This specimen was whole blood, taken in connection with sensitization to the hapten diphenylcyclopropenone (DPC). These receptor sequences come from a woman between 25 and 40 years old with alopecia areata. Some clones in this sample may be carry-over from other donors' samples.

The table lists this clonotype with a few counts. The chain is built from TRBV29-1 and TRBJ1-1, with TRBD1 matching 7 bases. The CDR3 sequence is 15 residues long. Germline assignment: CDR1 SQVTM and CDR2 ANQGSEA. Germline trimming cut 7 bases from V and 1 base from J; bases unmatched to any gene: 12. In DNA form, the CDR3 reads TGCAGCGCCGGAGGACGTGGGACAGAGAACACTGAAGCTTTCTTT. Its translation: CSAGGRGTENTEAFF.

Here the CDR3 DNA reads TGTGCCAGCAGGGATGGGACATATACCGGGGAGCTGTTTTTT. This sequence encodes CASRDGTYTGELFF. V usage is TRBV7-2 and J usage is TRBJ2-2, with a possible D match to TRBD1 (6 bases). V shed 6 bases and J shed 5 bases, with 13 bases lying between them. Germline lookup yields CDR1 SGHTA and CDR2 FQGNSA. The CDR3 is made up of 14 amino acids.

The table lists this clonotype with many counts. The genes are TRBV6-5 and TRBJ2-5; no reliable D call. With 6 bases removed from V and 3 bases from J, the gap between germline ends came to 11 bases. Germline lookup yields CDR1 MNHEY and CDR2 SVGAGI. CDR3 length: 13 amino acids. In DNA, the CDR3 is TGTGCCAGCAGGGACGGTGTAAAAGAGACCCAGTACTTC. It codes for CASRDGVKETQYF.

CDR3 protein: CASSLNNRGPGNIQYF. In nucleotides, the CDR3 is TGTGCCAGCAGTCTAAATAACAGGGGGCCGGGAAACATTCAGTACTTC. The genes are TRBV6-1 and TRBJ2-4, with 9 bases identical to TRBD1. With V trimmed by 5 bases and J by 6 bases, 11 bases remained unmatched. The length of the CDR3 is 16 residues. Per germline, CDR1 MNHNS and CDR2 SASEGT.

This clonotype was seen at least ten times. The V call is TRBV12-3 or TRBV12-4, the J call TRBJ2-7, with a weak D call TRBD1 (6 bases). V was clipped by 5 bases and J by 7 bases, with 18 bases between them. The CDR3 totals 14 residues. CDR3 amino acids: CASSIWQGIKEQYF. CDR3 nucleotides: TGTGCCAGCAGTATATGGCAGGGGATCAAGGAGCAGTACTTC.

A few counts support this clonotype. The chain carries TRBV20-1 and TRBJ2-7, with 11 bases that match TRBD1. The CDR3 is 13 residues long. CDR1 is DFQATT and CDR2 is SNEGSKA in the germline V gene (reference sequence). The ends lost 6 bases at V and 4 bases at J; junction bases unmatched: 5. The CDR3 here is CSARTGGSYEQYF. CDR3 in DNA: TGCAGTGCGCGGACAGGGGGCAGTTACGAGCAGTACTTC.

The table lists this clonotype with many counts. This CDR3 reads CAGSTGSEGQPQHF. The CDR3 DNA is TGTGCCGGGTCGACAGGGTCGGAAGGGCAGCCCCAGCATTTT. The chain is built from TRBV6-1 and TRBJ1-5, with 7 bases fitting TRBD1. This CDR3 comprises 14 residues. The germline CDR1 and CDR2 sequences are MNHNS and SASEGT. J lost 7 bases, V lost 11 bases, and 14 bases had no gene match.

This clonotype was recorded at least ten times. This sequence joins TRBV7-9 and TRBJ2-3; perhaps TRBD2 as D (6 bases). The CDR3 spans 15 residues. The germline V and J ends were trimmed by 5 bases and 4 bases, with 16 bases remaining between them. Germline V gives CDR1 SEHNR, CDR2 FQNEAQ (reference sequence). The CDR3 spells CASSQTERGSDTQYF. The CDR3 region has the DNA TGTGCCAGCAGCCAAACGGAACGGGGGTCAGATACGCAGTATTTT.

There are many counts of this clonotype. The J gene is TRBJ2-5, the V gene TRBV20-1; D gene uncertain. V was shortened by 1 base and J by 2 bases, with 11 bases between the two germline ends. The germline CDR1 and CDR2 sequences are DFQATT and SNEGSKA (reference sequence). The CDR3 is 14 amino acids. The CDR3 reads CSARVRKLQETQYF. CDR3 coding DNA: TGCAGTGCTAGAGTTCGGAAGTTACAAGAGACCCAGTACTTC.

The chain's CDR3 is CSAQEGGGQTQYF. The CDR3 nucleotides are TGCAGCGCCCAGGAGGGGGGGGGCCAGACCCAGTACTTC. The chain carries TRBV29-1 and TRBJ2-5, with D possibly TRBD2 on 7 matching bases. CDR1 SQVTM and CDR2 ANQGSEA come from the germline V gene. V gave up 7 bases and J gave up 6 bases, with 18 bases separating them. The CDR3 is 13 amino acids.

This clonotype was observed at least ten times. This chain links TRBV11-2 with TRBJ2-3; D ambiguous. Trimming shortened V by 1 base and J by 0 bases, and 8 bases separated the two germline ends. CDR3 length: 15 amino acids. Looked up from germline, CDR1 is SGHAT and CDR2 is FQNNGV. The CDR3 bases are TGTGCCAGCAGCTTAGGGGCAGCTAGCACAGATACGCAGTATTTT. Residues: CASSLGAASTDTQYF.

This clonotype was counted many times. The chain combines TRBV29-1 with TRBJ2-7; weak D call: TRBD1 (5 bases). Germline values: CDR1 SQVTM, CDR2 ANQGSEA. The CDR3 contains 13 residues. Between the trimmed V and J ends, which lost 5 bases and 2 bases, there was a span of 13 bases. The CDR3 loop is CSVRETATYEQYF. Here the CDR3 DNA reads TGCAGCGTTAGAGAGACAGCCACCTACGAGCAGTACTTC.

This clonotype was seen more than once but under ten times. The chain uses TRBV18 and TRBJ1-2; D is undetermined. Germline V gives CDR1 KGHSH, CDR2 LQKENI. Trimming left V 2 bases short and J 4 bases short, with 8 bases between. The CDR3 totals 13 residues. The CDR3 reads CASSPEDFYGYTF. DNA for the CDR3: TGTGCCAGCTCACCAGAAGACTTCTATGGCTACACCTTC.

The V gene is TRBV4-2, the J gene TRBJ2-1; 13 bases map to TRBD2. This CDR3 contains 16 residues. Germline assignment: CDR1 LGHNA and CDR2 YNFKEQ. The ends lost 4 bases at V and 7 bases at J; junction bases unmatched: 7. The CDR3 DNA sequence: TGTGCCAGCAGCCTAGAGGAGGGACTAGCGGGAAATGAGCAGTTCTTC. Its translation is CASSLEEGLAGNEQFF.

Many counts were recorded for this clonotype. The chain links TRBV12-3 or TRBV12-4 to TRBJ2-5; 8 bases map to TRBD1. The CDR3 runs to 16 residues. Losses at the gene ends were 5 bases for V and 1 base for J; bases not matched to a gene: 9. The CDR3 region has the DNA TGTGCCAGCAGTCCACGGGACAGGATAATCCAAGAGACCCAGTACTTC. This sequence encodes CASSPRDRIIQETQYF.

This clonotype was found many times. The chain joins TRBV18 to TRBJ1-2, with unresolved D. V shed 2 bases and J shed 2 bases, with 12 bases lying between them. This CDR3 comprises 15 residues. Germline values: CDR1 KGHSH, CDR2 LQKENI. CDR3 nucleotides: TGTGCCAGCTCACCAATAAACGACGGAAACTATGGCTACACCTTC. It is translated as CASSPINDGNYGYTF.

This clonotype was seen ten or more times. The V and J genes are TRBV14 and TRBJ2-1; D remains unclear. The CDR3 spans 15 residues. Trimming took 0 bases from V and 7 from J, leaving 13 bases between them. Germline lookup yields CDR1 SGHDN and CDR2 FVKESK. CDR3 bases: TGTGCCAGCAGCCAAGAAAGGGTAGGGTTGAATGAGCAGTTCTTC. Translated: CASSQERVGLNEQFF. The full variable domain, in which reference TRBV14 and TRBJ2-1 provide the parts outside the CDR3, is EAGVTQFPSHSVIEKGQTVTLRCDPISGHDNLYWYRRVMGKEIKFLLHFVKESKQDESGMPNNRFLAERTGGTYSTLKVQPAELEDSGVYFCASSQERVGLNEQFFGPGTRLTVL.

This clonotype came up many times. This chain links TRBV28 with TRBJ2-7; D possibly corresponds to TRBD1 (5 bases). The CDR3 sequence is 14 residues long. Trimming took 6 bases from V and 2 from J, leaving 14 bases between them. From germline, CDR1 is MDHEN and CDR2 SYDVKM. CDR3: CASSPPAGTYEQYF. The CDR3, as DNA: TGTGCCAGCAGCCCCCCCGCAGGGACCTACGAGCAGTACTTC.

There are many counts of this clonotype. The J gene is TRBJ1-5, the V gene TRBV6-2 or TRBV6-3; 7 bases align to TRBD1. The CDR3 extends over 16 amino acids. Germline CDR1 is MNHEY and CDR2 is SVGEGT. Unmatched junction bases numbered 14, after V lost 6 bases and J lost 6 bases. The CDR3 loop reads CASSRTTGILGQPQHF. The CDR3, as DNA: TGTGCCAGCAGCCGAACGACAGGGATCTTAGGTCAGCCCCAGCATTTT.